The clone carrying this TCR beta chain showed up just a few times. As yet, its antigen is unknown. The CDR3 is 19 residues long. V was clipped by 4 bases and J by 0 bases; unmatched bases: 13. Germline lookup yields CDR1 SGDLS and CDR2 YYNGEE. This sample was taken from a study of blood T cells in healthy people across ages. Overall study results and limits: Roughly linear declines in TCR beta diversity per million T cells occurred with age.

Combining a sample-barcoded 5' primer with a J-beta primer mix, a second PCR ran for about 7 to 12 cycles. A single record per CDR3 protein comes from TCRdb applying MiXCR to the 5' RACE reads. The data show 650,000 to 950,000 distinct CDR3 sequences, around 45% seen once. The specimen sequenced was blood. This TCR came from a man aged 60-69 years in good health. This chain links TRBV9 with TRBJ1-2; 12 bases fit TRBD1. The CDR3: CASSPRRDRGRRANYGYTF. As DNA, the CDR3 is TGTGCCAGCAGCCCGCGTCGGGACAGGGGGCGCAGGGCTAACTATGGCTACACCTTC.